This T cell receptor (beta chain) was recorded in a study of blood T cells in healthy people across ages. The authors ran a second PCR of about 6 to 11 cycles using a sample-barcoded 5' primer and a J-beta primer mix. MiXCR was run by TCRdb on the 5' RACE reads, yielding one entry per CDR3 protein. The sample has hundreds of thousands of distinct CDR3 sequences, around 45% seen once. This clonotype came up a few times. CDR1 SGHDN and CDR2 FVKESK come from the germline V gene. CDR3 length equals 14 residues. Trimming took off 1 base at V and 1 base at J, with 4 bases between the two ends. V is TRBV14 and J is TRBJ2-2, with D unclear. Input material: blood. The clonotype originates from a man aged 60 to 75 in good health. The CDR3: CASSQAMNTGELFF. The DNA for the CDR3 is TGTGCCAGCAGCCAAGCCATGAACACCGGGGAGCTGTTTTTT.